Presented here are 27 T cell receptor beta chains from one specimen sequenced in a study of T cell responses to AZD1222 COVID-19 vaccine. Libraries were prepared by immunoSEQ multiplex PCR; TCRdb keeps only in-frame clonotypes and omits some of them. The sample has approximately 94,000 clones, about 90% seen once. Sample: peripheral blood, taken on day 0 of AZD1222 vaccination. The source is an adult in good health.

The chain employs TRBV27 and TRBJ1-6; no clear D. The CDR3 spans 16 residues. The germline gives CDR1 MNHEY, CDR2 SMNVEV (reference sequence). V was pared by 4 bases and J by 8 bases, with 18 bases between. CDR3 sequence (DNA): TGTGCCAGCAGTTCGAGAGGCGGGTTGGTAGATTCACCCCTCCACTTT. Translated, it gives CASSSRGGLVDSPLHF.

The chain employs TRBV14 and TRBJ2-2, with 7 bases fitting TRBD1. The V segment lost 2 bases and the J segment 6 bases; nucleotides outside the gene matches: 0. The V gene's germline CDR1 is SGHDN and CDR2 FVKESK. The CDR3 has 13 amino acids. The CDR3 loop reads CASSQQGAGELFF. The CDR3, as DNA: TGTGCCAGCAGCCAACAGGGGGCCGGGGAGCTGTTTTTT.

The chain joins TRBV7-9 to TRBJ1-4, with D unclear. CDR1 and CDR2 (germline): SEHNR, FQNEAQ (reference sequence). CDR3 size: 15 residues. Trimming took off 6 bases at V and 2 bases at J, with 13 bases between the two ends. In DNA form, the CDR3 reads TGTGCCAGCAGGCTTGGGGTCGCTACTAATGAAAAACTGTTTTTT. It specifies CASRLGVATNEKLFF.

This chain links TRBV29-1 with TRBJ2-5; 7 bases fit TRBD1. Trimming took 5 bases from V and 5 from J; bases not matched to a gene: 5. Germline values: CDR1 SQVTM, CDR2 ANQGSEA. The length of the CDR3 is 12 residues. This chain's CDR3 is CSVNRGRETQYF. DNA of the CDR3: TGCAGCGTTAACAGGGGCAGGGAGACCCAGTACTTC.

In its sample, this clone was seen once. The rearrangement uses TRBV9 and TRBJ1-6; TRBD1 matches 7 bases. This CDR3 region has 15 residues. CDR1 is SGDLS and CDR2 is YYNGEE in the germline V gene. V trimming: 4 bases; J trimming: 5 bases; junction bases outside the gene matches: 6. The CDR3, as DNA: TGTGCCAGCAGCATAGGGACAGACGATAATTCACCCCTCCACTTT. This translates into CASSIGTDDNSPLHF.

The gene calls are TRBV5-6 and TRBJ1-2, with D possibly being TRBD1 (5 bases). V was clipped by 4 bases and J by 5 bases, with 15 bases between them. There are 14 residues in the CDR3. CDR1 is SGHDT, CDR2 YYEEEE, per germline. Written as DNA, the CDR3 is TGTGCCAGCAGCGAGGCCGGGACGGCATATGGCTACACCTTC. Encoded protein: CASSEAGTAYGYTF.

The CDR3 sequence: CASSLNRVGNQPQHF. CDR3 DNA sequence: TGTGCCAGCAGTTTGAACAGGGTTGGCAATCAGCCCCAGCATTTT. This rearrangement joins TRBV27 to TRBJ1-5; possible D gene TRBD1, 6 bases. Trimming pared 3 bases from V and 2 bases from J, leaving 11 bases between. CDR3 length equals 15 residues. From germline, CDR1 is MNHEY and CDR2 SMNVEV (reference sequence).

The chain carries TRBV28 and TRBJ2-5, with no clear D. The V end was cut by 5 bases, the J end by 4 bases, with 5 bases between. Germline-derived CDR1 and CDR2 are MDHEN and SYDVKM. CDR3 size: 11 residues. CDR3 region: CASSIRETQYF. CDR3 DNA: TGTGCCAGCAGTATAAGAGAGACCCAGTACTTC.

The V gene is TRBV5-1, the J gene TRBJ2-1, with 10 nucleotides matching TRBD1. This CDR3 is built from 17 residues. V was clipped by 4 bases and J by 5 bases; unmatched bases: 12. Per the germline V gene, CDR1 is SGHRS and CDR2 is YFSETQ. The CDR3 loop reads CASSRGSGTGANNEQFF. CDR3 coding DNA: TGCGCCAGCAGCCGGGGGTCCGGGACAGGGGCCAACAATGAGCAGTTCTTC. The complete variable domain, with remaining parts taken from reference TRBV5-1 and TRBJ2-1, reads KAGVTQTPRYLIKTRGQQVTLSCSPISGHRSVSWYQQTPGQGLQFLFEYFSETQRNKGNFPGRFSGRQFSNSRSEMNVSTLELGDSALYLCASSRGSGTGANNEQFFGPGTRLTVL.

The rearrangement joins TRBV20-1 to TRBJ2-1; D may be TRBD2 (5 bases). The CDR3 is 11 amino acids. The V end lost 5 bases, the J end lost 10 bases, and 12 bases lay between the germline ends. The germline CDR1 and CDR2 sequences are DFQATT and SNEGSKA (reference sequence). The CDR3: CSADYVAEQFF. The CDR3 DNA follows: TGCAGTGCTGACTACGTTGCCGAGCAGTTCTTC.

The gene calls are TRBV7-3 and TRBJ2-7; perhaps D is TRBD1 or TRBD2 (5 bases each). Trimming removed 3 bases from V and 7 bases from J, with 13 bases in between. Germline V gene sequence: CDR1 SGHTA, CDR2 FQGTGA. The CDR3 spans 13 residues. The CDR3 DNA sequence: TGTGCCAGCAGCTTTTTGGGGGATCGGGAGCAGTACTTC. It specifies CASSFLGDREQYF.

J is TRBJ2-5 and V is TRBV29-1, with D uncertain. Germline V CDR1 and CDR2: SQVTM, ANQGSEA. Trimming removed 7 bases from V and 0 bases from J, with 15 bases in between. This CDR3 is 14 amino acids long. The CDR3 loop reads CSARGRRNQETQYF. The CDR3 coding sequence is TGCAGCGCGCGTGGTCGACGGAACCAAGAGACCCAGTACTTC.

V and J are TRBV28 and TRBJ1-3; D is undetermined. The V gene's germline CDR1 is MDHEN and CDR2 SYDVKM. CDR3 length equals 16 residues. V was shortened by 4 bases and J by 0 bases, with 13 bases between the two germline ends. In DNA form, the CDR3 reads TGTGCCAGCAGTTCCTTCGTGACCGGCTCTGGAAACACCATATATTTT. Residues: CASSSFVTGSGNTIYF.

This chain uses TRBV5-1 with TRBJ2-1; possibly TRBD1 for D (5 bases). Per germline, CDR1 SGHRS and CDR2 YFSETQ. V lost 7 bases, J lost 7 bases, and 12 bases lay in between. The CDR3 spans 12 residues. The CDR3 is CASGVQENEQFF. CDR3 coding DNA: TGCGCCAGCGGGGTACAGGAAAATGAGCAGTTCTTC.

The chain uses TRBV19 and TRBJ2-1; D may be TRBD1 or TRBD2 (5 bases each). Germline CDR1 reads LNHDA; CDR2 reads SQIVND (reference sequence). The ends were cut back, 3 bases at V and 0 bases at J, with 12 bases in the middle. The CDR3 is 16 residues long. CDR3 sequence reads: CASSIVGAPSYNEQFF. CDR3 sequence (DNA): TGTGCCAGTAGTATCGTCGGGGCCCCCTCCTACAATGAGCAGTTCTTC.

The V call is TRBV6-1, the J call TRBJ2-5; a possible D gene is TRBD2 (6 bases). The V and J ends lost 0 bases and 5 bases respectively, with 10 bases between them. This CDR3 region has 14 residues. In germline, CDR1 is MNHNS, CDR2 SASEGT. The CDR3 spells CASSEAGGGETQYF. The CDR3 DNA reads as TGTGCCAGCAGTGAAGCGGGAGGCGGGGAGACCCAGTACTTC.

The chain joins TRBV9 to TRBJ1-2; D not certain. The CDR3 spans 12 residues. Deletions cut 6 bases from V and 4 bases from J, with 10 bases between. Germline assignment: CDR1 SGDLS and CDR2 YYNGEE. The CDR3 reads CASKPVAYGYTF. CDR3 DNA sequence: TGTGCCAGCAAGCCGGTAGCCTATGGCTACACCTTC.

The chain has TRBV30 and TRBJ2-2, with 8 bases matching TRBD1. The CDR3 totals 19 residues. From germline, CDR1 is GTSNPN and CDR2 SVGIG (reference sequence). The junction had 14 bases not matched to a gene; V was cut back by 0 bases and J by 2 bases. CDR3 bases: TGTGCCTGGAGTGTGAAGGGGACAGGACTTGTTAGCAACACCGGGGAGCTGTTTTTT. It encodes CAWSVKGTGLVSNTGELFF.

V gene TRBV6-2 or TRBV6-3 combines with J gene TRBJ2-7; D unresolved. The V end lost 1 base, the J end lost 3 bases, and 16 bases lay between the germline ends. Germline loops: CDR1 MNHEY, CDR2 SVGEGT. This CDR3 comprises 16 residues. The CDR3 loop is CASSYFPLDGDYEQYF. The CDR3 coding sequence is TGTGCCAGCAGTTACTTTCCCCTAGATGGTGACTACGAGCAGTACTTC.

The chain joins TRBV3-1 (or the pseudogene TRBV3-2) to TRBJ2-7; 9 bases agree with TRBD1. Germline CDR1 reads LGHDT; CDR2 reads YNNKEL (reference sequence). V gave up 3 bases and J gave up 5 bases; unmatched junction bases: 8. This CDR3 contains 15 residues. CDR3 sequence: CASSQVGQGLNEQYF. For the CDR3, the DNA is TGTGCCAGCAGCCAGGTGGGACAGGGTTTAAACGAGCAGTACTTC.

The chain couples TRBV5-5 to TRBJ1-3, with D tentatively TRBD1 (5 bases). Germline assignment: CDR1 SGHKS and CDR2 YYEKEE (reference sequence). V was cut by 4 bases and J by 4 bases, with 12 bases left in between. There are 14 residues in the CDR3. The CDR3 loop reads CASSGGVAGNTIYF. The CDR3 DNA follows: TGTGCCAGCAGCGGAGGGGTTGCGGGAAACACCATATATTTT.

Only a few counts were recorded for this clone. The chain links TRBV29-1 to TRBJ2-5; TRBD1 agrees at 10 bases. The CDR3 has 13 amino acids. The junction had 9 bases not matched to a gene; V was cut back by 7 bases and J by 7 bases. Germline V gene sequence: CDR1 SQVTM, CDR2 ANQGSEA. The CDR3: CSAGTGDGGTQYF. The CDR3 coding sequence is TGCAGCGCTGGGACAGGGGATGGGGGGACCCAGTACTTC.

This clone was counted a single time. The rearrangement joins TRBV21-1 to TRBJ1-2; the tabulated D call, TRBD1, remains unverified against the DNA. TRBV21-1 is given as a pseudogene. The CDR3 is 14 residues long. CDR3 in amino acids: CASSKVRTLGGYTF. CDR3 sequence (DNA): TGTGCCAGCAGCAAAGTTAGGACATTAGGAGGCTACACCTTC.

The chain carries TRBV19 and TRBJ2-7, with 7 nucleotides matching TRBD1. V lost 3 bases, J lost 4 bases, and 6 bases stayed unmatched. This CDR3 contains 14 residues. Germline-derived CDR1 and CDR2 are LNHDA and SQIVND (reference sequence). The CDR3: CASSMTGPTYEQYF. CDR3 in DNA: TGTGCCAGTAGTATGACAGGGCCCACTTACGAGCAGTACTTC.

The chain is built from TRBV27 and TRBJ1-5, with no clear D. The CDR3 runs to 13 residues. V was clipped by 7 bases and J by 6 bases, with 13 bases between them. Germline V gives CDR1 MNHEY, CDR2 SMNVEV (reference sequence). The CDR3 coding sequence is TGTGCCAGCACACAGAGCGTCAGTCAGCCCCAGCATTTT. This sequence encodes CASTQSVSQPQHF.

About this clone itself: This sample includes further DNA sequences coding for the same CDR3. The V call is TRBV29-1, the J call TRBJ2-7; D is possibly TRBD1 (6 bases). CDR1 is SQVTM and CDR2 is ANQGSEA in the germline V gene. V lost 5 bases, J lost 0 bases, and 14 bases lay in between. This CDR3 is built from 14 residues. In DNA, the CDR3 is TGCAGCGTTAGTTTAAGACAGGACTCCTACGAGCAGTACTTC. This translates into CSVSLRQDSYEQYF.

The chain combines TRBV19 with TRBJ1-6, with D tentatively TRBD1 (5 bases). Trimming removed 3 bases from V and 15 bases from J, with 12 bases in between. Germline V CDR1 and CDR2: LNHDA, SQIVND (reference sequence). The CDR3 spans 12 residues. The CDR3 DNA is TGTGCCAGTAGTATCGGGACCGAGGGCCTCCACTTT. Translation: CASSIGTEGLHF.